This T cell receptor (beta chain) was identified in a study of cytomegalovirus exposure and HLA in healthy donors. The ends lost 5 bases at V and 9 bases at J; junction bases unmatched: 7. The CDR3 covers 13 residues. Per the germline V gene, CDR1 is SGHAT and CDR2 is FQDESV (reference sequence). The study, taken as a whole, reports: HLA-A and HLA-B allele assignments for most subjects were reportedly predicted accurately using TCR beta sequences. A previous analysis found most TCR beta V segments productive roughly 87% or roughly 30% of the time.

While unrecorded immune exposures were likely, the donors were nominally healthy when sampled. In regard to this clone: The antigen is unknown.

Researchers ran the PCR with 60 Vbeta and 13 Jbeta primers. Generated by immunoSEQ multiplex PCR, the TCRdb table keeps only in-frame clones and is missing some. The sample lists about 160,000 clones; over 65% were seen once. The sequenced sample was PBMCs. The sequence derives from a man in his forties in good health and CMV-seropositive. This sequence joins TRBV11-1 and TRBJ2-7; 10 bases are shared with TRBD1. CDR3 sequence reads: CASSIDRGRGQYF. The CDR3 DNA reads TGTGCCAGCAGCATCGACAGGGGGCGAGGGCAGTACTTC.